Below, 14 T cell receptor beta chains from the same sample are listed, as sequenced in a study of T cells after somatic rescue of genetic block. Only in-frame clones appear in the TCRdb table, and some are missing; sequencing was by immunoSEQ multiplex PCR. The repertoire holds tens of thousands of clones, with approximately 96% as singletons. Input material: peripheral blood mononuclear cells (PBMCs). All receptors come from a child under two years old.

The chain is built from TRBV29-1 and TRBJ2-1, with D perhaps TRBD2 (7 bases). The CDR3 length is 12 residues. Looked up from germline, CDR1 is SQVTM and CDR2 is ANQGSEA. V lost 3 bases and J lost 6, with 9 bases in between. CDR3 in DNA: TGCAGCGTTGAGGGAGGGGGCAATGAGCAGTTCTTC. It is translated as CSVEGGGNEQFF.

The chain is built from TRBV27 and TRBJ1-6; D is unresolved. Germline CDR1 and CDR2: MNHEY and SMNVEV (reference sequence). V was cut by 3 bases and J by 7 bases, with 13 bases left in between. This CDR3 region has 15 residues. CDR3 bases: TGTGCCAGCAGTTTGGGGAACATCCTCAATTCACCCCTCCACTTT. Protein: CASSLGNILNSPLHF.

This sequence joins TRBV5-4 and TRBJ1-2; TRBD1 is a possible D gene (5 bases). The CDR3 is 13 amino acids. The germline V gene encodes CDR1 SGHNT and CDR2 YYREEE (reference sequence). Trimming pared 3 bases from V and 4 bases from J, leaving 10 bases between. CDR3 coding DNA: TGTGCCAGCAGCTCCAACCAGGGCTATGGCTACACCTTC. Its translation: CASSSNQGYGYTF.

The rearrangement links TRBV4-2 to TRBJ2-2, with D unclear. V was pared by 5 bases and J by 3 bases, with 1 base between. CDR3 size: 11 residues. Germline V lookup: CDR1 LGHNA, CDR2 YNFKEQ. Here the CDR3 reads CASSYTGELFF. CDR3 DNA sequence: TGTGCCAGCAGCTACACCGGGGAGCTGTTTTTT.

The chain is built from TRBV5-6 and TRBJ2-3; 8 bases line up with TRBD2. Losses at the gene ends were 0 bases for V and 4 bases for J; bases not matched to a gene: 4. The CDR3 is 15 residues long. The germline gives CDR1 SGHDT, CDR2 YYEEEE. Here the CDR3 reads CASSLATGGADTQYF. The CDR3 DNA sequence: TGTGCCAGCAGCTTGGCGACGGGAGGGGCAGATACGCAGTATTTT.

The sample holds one count of this clone. V and J are TRBV11-2 and TRBJ2-7; D remains unclear. The CDR3 length is 11 residues. Germline-derived CDR1 and CDR2 are SGHAT and FQNNGV. Deletions cut 0 bases from V and 3 bases from J, with 0 bases between. The CDR3 DNA follows: TGTGCCAGCAGCTTAGACTACGAGCAGTACTTC. This sequence encodes CASSLDYEQYF.

The CDR3 spells CASSLAGGDTQYF. CDR3 coding DNA: TGTGCCAGCAGTTTAGCGGGAGGAGATACGCAGTATTTT. The genes are TRBV28 and TRBJ2-3; TRBD2 aligns across 8 bases. The length of the CDR3 is 13 residues. V shed 2 bases and J 5 bases; nucleotides not matched to a gene: 0. Looked up from germline, CDR1 is MDHEN and CDR2 is SYDVKM.

This rearrangement joins TRBV5-6 to TRBJ2-7; D not resolved. The assigned J gene may be wrong: the sequence end matches TRBJ2-1 better. Germline V gene data show CDR1 as SGHDT and CDR2 as YYEEEE. This CDR3 region has 17 residues. The CDR3, as DNA: TGTGCCAGCAGCGGAACCCAACCCCCTAGCTCCTACAATGAGCAGTTCTTC. Its translation is CASSGTQPPSSYNEQFF.

The chain uses TRBV28 and TRBJ2-5, with TRBD1 identical over 7 bases. Looked up from germline, CDR1 is MDHEN and CDR2 is SYDVKM. This CDR3 is 14 amino acids long. V lost 5 bases to trimming and J lost 4 bases; unmatched junction nucleotides: 7. The CDR3, as DNA: TGTGCCAGCAGTCATTCACAGGGGAGAGAGACCCAGTACTTC. Encoded protein: CASSHSQGRETQYF. Looking up the rest from reference TRBV28 and TRBJ2-5 gives the full variable domain: DVKVTQSSRYLVKRTGEKVFLECVQDMDHENMFWYRQDPGLGLRLIYFSYDVKMKEKGDIPEGYSVSREKKERFSLILESASTNQTSMYLCASSHSQGRETQYFGPGTRLLVL.

The chain combines TRBV28 with TRBJ1-1; no definite D call. Trimming took off 10 bases at V and 2 bases at J, with 11 bases between the two ends. The germline gives CDR1 MDHEN, CDR2 SYDVKM. This CDR3 is built from 12 residues. CDR3 residues: CATLWGNTEAFF. The DNA for the CDR3 is TGTGCCACCTTATGGGGTAACACTGAAGCTTTCTTT.

The J gene is TRBJ2-1, the V gene TRBV4-1; 14 positions agree with TRBD2. CDR1 and CDR2 (germline): MGHRA, YSYEKL. Germline trimming cut 3 bases from V and 8 bases from J; bases unmatched to any gene: 3. The CDR3 contains 15 residues. As DNA, the CDR3 is TGCGCCAGCAGCCAGGGACTAGCGGGAGTAGATGAGCAGTTCTTC. This codes for CASSQGLAGVDEQFF.

V usage is TRBV7-9 and J usage is TRBJ1-1, with D possibly being TRBD1 (6 bases). Per the germline V gene, CDR1 is SEHNR and CDR2 is FQNEAQ (reference sequence). The CDR3 is 15 amino acids. With 6 bases removed from V and 5 bases from J, the gap between germline ends came to 19 bases. CDR3 region: CASRHGRGRGTEAFF. The CDR3 DNA follows: TGTGCCAGCAGACATGGCAGGGGCCGGGGGACTGAAGCTTTCTTT. Filled out from reference TRBV7-9 and TRBJ1-1, the complete variable domain reads DTGVSQNPRHKITKRGQNVTFRCDPISEHNRLYWYRQTLGQGPEFLTYFQNEAQLEKSRLLSDRFSAERPKGSFSTLEIQRTEQGDSAMYLCASRHGRGRGTEAFFGQGTRLTVV.

The chain recombines TRBV29-1 with TRBJ1-2; perhaps TRBD1 as D (5 bases). The V gene's germline CDR1 is SQVTM and CDR2 ANQGSEA. Trimming took off 2 bases at V and 4 bases at J, with 20 bases between the two ends. CDR3 length: 16 amino acids. CDR3 in amino acids: CSVERAVRGASYGYTF. The CDR3 region has the DNA TGCAGCGTTGAACGGGCGGTTCGGGGCGCGAGCTATGGCTACACCTTC.

V gene TRBV9 combines with J gene TRBJ2-2; D is ambiguous. Per the germline V gene, CDR1 is SGDLS and CDR2 is YYNGEE. The ends were cut back, 4 bases at V and 0 bases at J, with 7 bases in the middle. The CDR3 runs 14 residues. The CDR3 bases are TGTGCCAGCAGCTCCAGGACGAACACCGGGGAGCTGTTTTTT. This codes for CASSSRTNTGELFF.